This T cell receptor (beta chain) was recovered during a study of T cell responses to AZD1222 COVID-19 vaccine. General study points: Vaccination with two AZD1222 doses was followed by a rise in Spike-specific TCR breadth and depth.

Comments on this clone: Its matching antigen is unknown.

TCRdb's copy holds only in-frame clones and misses some; the assay was immunoSEQ multiplex PCR. The profile covers under 150,000 clones, with approximately 90% appearing a single time and around 10% taken by the ten largest. This receptor was obtained from an adult who received the AZD1222 COVID-19 vaccine. Here the sequenced sample was peripheral blood, taken 28 days after the second AZD1222 dose.

CDR3 protein: CATSDTGIPTNEQFF. CDR3 coding DNA: TGTGCCACCAGTGACACCGGGATACCGACCAATGAGCAGTTCTTC. The chain carries TRBV24-1 and TRBJ2-1, with a possible D match to TRBD2 (5 bases). Germline-derived CDR1 and CDR2 are KGHDR and SFDVKD. The CDR3 length is 15 residues. V lost 4 bases to trimming and J lost 6 bases, with 15 bases between them.